Listed below are T cell receptor beta chains from one sample, sequenced in a study of blood T cell repertoires in COVID-19. The assay was immunoSEQ multiplex PCR, and TCRdb's table has in-frame clones only and misses some. The sample holds 200,000 to 250,000 clones, about 90% seen once. Sequencing input: PBMCs or T cells enriched from blood (not recorded which). The receptors here all came from a woman in her 30s who had been exposed to COVID-19. CDR3s include the opening cysteine and the closing phenylalanine or tryptophan. D genes are given only for firm matches. A row's size may be missing; if present it is once, few, many or a size class.

v_call: TRBV5-1
d_call: .
clone_size: .
j_call: TRBJ2-7
cdr3_aa: CASSSSLSYEQYF
cdr3_nt: TGCGCCAGCAGCTCCTCCCTTTCCTACGAGCAGTACTTC

v_call: TRBV7-9
d_call: .
clone_size: few
j_call: TRBJ1-4
cdr3_aa: CASSWTVATNEKLFF
cdr3_nt: TGTGCCAGCAGTTGGACAGTTGCAACTAATGAAAAACTGTTTTTT

v_call: TRBV7-9
d_call: .
clone_size: .
j_call: TRBJ1-1
cdr3_aa: CASSREGTEAFF
cdr3_nt: TGTGCCAGCAGTAGGGAGGGGACTGAAGCTTTCTTT

v_call: TRBV30
d_call: .
clone_size: .
j_call: TRBJ2-1
cdr3_aa: CAWSVGRGSNNEQFF
cdr3_nt: TGTGCCTGGAGTGTAGGTCGGGGGAGCAACAATGAGCAGTTCTTC

v_call: TRBV30
d_call: .
clone_size: .
j_call: TRBJ1-2
cdr3_aa: CAWSGQGNYGYTF
cdr3_nt: TGTGCCTGGAGTGGCCAGGGCAACTATGGCTACACCTTC

v_call: TRBV3-1/TRBV3-2
d_call: TRBD2
clone_size: .
j_call: TRBJ2-1
cdr3_aa: CASSQDLRLAGSEQFF
cdr3_nt: TGTGCCAGCAGCCAAGACTTGAGACTAGCGGGATCGGAGCAGTTCTTC

v_call: TRBV19
d_call: TRBD2
clone_size: .
j_call: TRBJ2-7
cdr3_aa: CASSNYPGLAGEAYEQYF
cdr3_nt: TGTGCCAGTAGTAACTATCCGGGACTAGCGGGAGAGGCCTACGAGCAGTACTTC

v_call: TRBV6-5
d_call: .
clone_size: .
j_call: TRBJ1-4
cdr3_aa: CAGGELNEKLFF
cdr3_nt: TGTGCAGGGGGGGAACTAAATGAAAAACTGTTTTTT

v_call: TRBV18
d_call: TRBD1
clone_size: .
j_call: TRBJ1-2
cdr3_aa: CASSPQGDGYGYTF
cdr3_nt: TGTGCCAGCTCACCCCAGGGGGATGGCTATGGCTACACCTTC

v_call: TRBV5-8
d_call: TRBD2
clone_size: .
j_call: TRBJ2-5
cdr3_aa: CASSRMGLAGVETQYF
cdr3_nt: TGTGCCAGCAGCCGGATGGGACTAGCGGGAGTTGAGACCCAGTACTTC

v_call: TRBV9
d_call: TRBD1
clone_size: .
j_call: TRBJ1-1
cdr3_aa: CASSVGQGKQAFF
cdr3_nt: TGTGCCAGCAGCGTAGGACAGGGCAAGCAAGCTTTCTTT

v_call: TRBV5-5
d_call: .
clone_size: .
j_call: TRBJ1-6
cdr3_aa: CASSLVQNSPLHF
cdr3_nt: TGTGCCAGCAGCTTGGTACAAAATTCACCCCTCCACTTT

v_call: TRBV24-1
d_call: TRBD1
clone_size: .
j_call: TRBJ2-5
cdr3_aa: CATSDPGQGRETQYF
cdr3_nt: TGTGCCACCAGTGACCCCGGACAGGGCCGAGAGACCCAGTACTTC

v_call: TRBV6-5
d_call: TRBD1
clone_size: .
j_call: TRBJ1-5
cdr3_aa: CASQDRGNQPQHF
cdr3_nt: TGTGCCAGCCAGGACAGGGGAAATCAGCCCCAGCATTTT

v_call: TRBV18
d_call: .
clone_size: .
j_call: TRBJ2-3
cdr3_aa: CASSPPESTDTQYF
cdr3_nt: TGTGCCAGCTCACCACCTGAGAGCACAGATACGCAGTATTTT